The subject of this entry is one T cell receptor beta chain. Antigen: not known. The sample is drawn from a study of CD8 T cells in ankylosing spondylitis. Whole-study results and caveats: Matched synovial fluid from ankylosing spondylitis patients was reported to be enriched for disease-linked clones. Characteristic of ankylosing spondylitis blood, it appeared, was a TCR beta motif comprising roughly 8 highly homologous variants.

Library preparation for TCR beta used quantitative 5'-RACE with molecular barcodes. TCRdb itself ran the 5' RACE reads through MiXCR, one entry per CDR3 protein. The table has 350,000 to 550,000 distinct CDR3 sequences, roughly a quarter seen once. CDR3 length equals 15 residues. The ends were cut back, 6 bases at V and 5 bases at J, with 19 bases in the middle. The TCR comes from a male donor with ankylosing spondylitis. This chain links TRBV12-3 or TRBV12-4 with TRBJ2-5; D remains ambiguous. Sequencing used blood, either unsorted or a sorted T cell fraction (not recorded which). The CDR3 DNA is TGTGCCAGCAGCCCCTTCGGACGAGAGAAGGAGACCCAGTACTTC. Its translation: CASSPFGREKETQYF.